These 19 T cell receptor beta chains were all obtained from the same sample, sequenced in a study of T cell repertoires in cytomegalovirus infection. TCRdb itself ran the reads through MiXCR, one entry per CDR3 protein. The profile covers around 530,000 distinct CDR3 sequences, with less than 30% appearing a single time and approximately 13% taken by the ten largest. Sequenced sample: PBMCs. All receptors come from a human donor in good health (CMV status not recorded). Some clones in this sample may be carry-over from other donors' samples.

This clonotype was recorded many times. This chain uses TRBV6-1 with TRBJ2-7; 9 bases agree with TRBD1. Looked up from germline, CDR1 is MNHNS and CDR2 is SASEGT. This CDR3 is 16 amino acids long. V was clipped by 0 bases and J by 4 bases; unmatched bases: 7. Here the CDR3 DNA reads TGTGCCAGCAGTGAAGCCATGGGACAGGGCTCTTACGAGCAGTACTTC. Its protein is CASSEAMGQGSYEQYF.

The chain is built from TRBV20-1 and TRBJ1-3; perhaps TRBD1 as D (6 bases). Germline CDR1 reads DFQATT; CDR2 reads SNEGSKA (reference sequence). Deletions cut 0 bases from V and 5 bases from J, with 11 bases between. This CDR3 contains 14 residues. This CDR3 reads CSARDTQGRNTIYF. The DNA for the CDR3 is TGCAGTGCTAGAGATACCCAGGGGAGAAACACCATATATTTT.

This clonotype was found once. The chain recombines TRBV7-9 with TRBJ2-7; D remains unclear. CDR1 and CDR2 (germline): SEHNR, FQNEAQ (reference sequence). V lost 1 base, J lost 2 bases, and 15 bases lay in between. The CDR3 sequence is 16 residues long. The CDR3 loop reads CASSLGSGISPYEQYF. CDR3 DNA sequence: TGTGCCAGCAGCTTAGGGAGTGGGATCTCCCCCTACGAGCAGTACTTC.

The J gene is TRBJ2-1, the V gene TRBV11-2; D gene uncertain. V dropped 0 bases and J dropped 6 bases, with 15 bases sitting between them. The CDR3 is 16 amino acids. Germline V gene lookup returns CDR1 SGHAT and CDR2 FQNNGV. The chain's CDR3 is CASSLDILGPSNEQFF. Here the CDR3 DNA reads TGTGCCAGCAGCTTAGATATTCTAGGCCCGTCCAATGAGCAGTTCTTC.

The V and J genes are TRBV4-1 and TRBJ2-5; the D gene is possibly TRBD1 (6 bases). V lost 1 base to trimming and J lost 2 bases, with 11 bases between them. Germline CDR1 and CDR2: MGHRA and YSYEKL. CDR3 length equals 15 residues. CDR3: CASSQVQGLQETQYF. The CDR3 DNA reads as TGCGCCAGCAGCCAAGTCCAGGGGCTACAAGAGACCCAGTACTTC.

As DNA, the CDR3 is TGTGCCAGCAGCTTTTCCCCGGAAGAGACCCAGTACTTC. This codes for CASSFSPEETQYF. The chain uses TRBV7-3 and TRBJ2-5, with unresolved D. Trimming shortened V by 3 bases and J by 3 bases, and 8 bases separated the two germline ends. Germline CDR1 and CDR2: SGHTA and FQGTGA. CDR3 length: 13 amino acids.

The V call is TRBV12-3 or TRBV12-4, the J call TRBJ2-7; the match to TRBD1 covers 7 bases. With 8 bases clipped from V and 1 base from J, the junction kept 8 bases outside the gene matches. The CDR3 has 14 amino acids. In DNA form, the CDR3 reads TGTGCCAGCGGACGGGACAGCGTTTCCTACGAGCAGTACTTC. Translated, it gives CASGRDSVSYEQYF.

The chain couples TRBV3-1 to TRBJ1-1, with a possible D match to TRBD1 (5 bases). This CDR3 is built from 14 residues. V lost 0 bases to trimming and J lost 2 bases, with 7 bases between them. CDR1 is LGHDT, CDR2 YNNKEL, per germline (reference sequence). This chain's CDR3 is CASSQDGGNTEAFF. DNA for the CDR3: TGTGCCAGCAGCCAAGATGGGGGTAACACTGAAGCTTTCTTT.

The rearrangement links TRBV7-8 to TRBJ2-5, with D perhaps being TRBD1 or TRBD2 (5 bases each). CDR1 SGHVS and CDR2 FQNEAQ come from the germline V gene. Trimming shortened V by 0 bases and J by 13 bases, and 12 bases separated the two germline ends. This CDR3 is 12 amino acids long. CDR3 sequence reads: CASSLAGAGPYF. The CDR3 nucleotides are TGTGCCAGCAGCTTAGCCGGGGCAGGCCCGTACTTC.

The gene calls are TRBV19 and TRBJ2-5; D tentatively reads TRBD1 or TRBD2 (5 bases each). Deletions cut 4 bases from V and 1 base from J, with 16 bases between. Germline V gives CDR1 LNHDA, CDR2 SQIVND (reference sequence). The CDR3 consists of 16 residues. CDR3 bases: TGTGCCAGTAGTAAAGGGGCTCCGGGACGCCAAGAGACCCAGTACTTC. It specifies CASSKGAPGRQETQYF.

The chain has TRBV5-1 and TRBJ1-2; 7 nucleotides line up with TRBD1. The CDR3 contains 14 residues. The V segment lost 0 bases and the J segment 8 bases; nucleotides outside the gene matches: 7. The germline gives CDR1 SGHRS, CDR2 YFSETQ. CDR3: CASSLAASGGGYTF. In DNA form, the CDR3 reads TGCGCCAGCAGCTTGGCCGCTTCAGGGGGAGGCTACACCTTC.

This CDR3 is CASSDDREQFF. In DNA, the CDR3 is TGTGCCAGCAGTGACGACCGTGAGCAGTTCTTC. This sequence joins TRBV6-2 or TRBV6-3 and TRBJ2-1; D unclear. Trimming took 5 bases from V and 9 from J, leaving 8 bases between them. The CDR3 has 11 residues. Germline values: CDR1 MNHEY, CDR2 SVGEGT.

The chain employs TRBV4-3 and TRBJ2-1, with 8 nucleotides matching TRBD1. V lost 3 bases and J lost 7; bases outside the gene matches: 14. The CDR3 is 17 amino acids. Per the germline V gene, CDR1 is LGHNA and CDR2 is YSLEER. The CDR3 loop is CASSQRTGIGGTNEQFF. In DNA, the CDR3 is TGCGCCAGCAGCCAGCGGACAGGGATTGGTGGGACAAATGAGCAGTTCTTC.

At least ten counts were recorded for this clonotype. The CDR3 protein is CASNVGPHNEQFF. CDR3 nucleotides: TGTGCCAGCAACGTCGGCCCCCACAATGAGCAGTTCTTC. V gene TRBV12-3 or TRBV12-4 combines with J gene TRBJ2-1, with D unresolved. The CDR3 has 13 amino acids. V was shortened by 7 bases and J by 5 bases, with 12 bases between the two germline ends.

The rearrangement uses TRBV20-1 and TRBJ2-1; D remains ambiguous. V lost 6 bases and J 8 bases, leaving 8 bases between the germline ends. CDR1 is DFQATT, CDR2 SNEGSKA, per germline (reference sequence). This CDR3 spans 10 amino acids. The CDR3 protein is CSAQSDEQFF. In DNA form, the CDR3 reads TGCAGTGCCCAATCCGATGAGCAGTTCTTC.

The chain has TRBV20-1 and TRBJ2-3; 10 bases map to TRBD1. Unmatched junction bases numbered 7, after V lost 3 bases and J lost 4 bases. Germline CDR1 and CDR2: DFQATT and SNEGSKA (reference sequence). The CDR3 loop spans 15 amino acids. The DNA of the CDR3 is TGCAGTGCTAGTCTACGGGACAGGGGATCAGATACGCAGTATTTT. Its translation is CSASLRDRGSDTQYF.

This clonotype was recorded many times. This chain joins TRBV7-3 and TRBJ2-1; D might be TRBD2 (6 bases). The CDR3 contains 15 residues. V gave up 4 bases and J gave up 3 bases, with 13 bases separating them. Germline CDR1 is SGHTA and CDR2 is FQGTGA. Written as DNA, the CDR3 is TGTGCCAGCAGCTCCGGAGCGGGCCTCTACAATGAGCAGTTCTTC. Its protein product is CASSSGAGLYNEQFF.

V is TRBV24-1 and J is TRBJ2-1; 10 positions agree with TRBD1. Germline assignment: CDR1 KGHDR and CDR2 SFDVKD. V gave up 3 bases and J gave up 5 bases; unmatched junction bases: 6. CDR3 length: 16 amino acids. CDR3 DNA: TGTGCCACCAGTGATCCCGGGACAGGGGTCAACAATGAGCAGTTCTTC. Its translation is CATSDPGTGVNNEQFF.

The chain employs TRBV19 and TRBJ1-2, with D unclear. This CDR3 has 15 amino acids. The germline gives CDR1 LNHDA, CDR2 SQIVND (reference sequence). Trimming removed 6 bases from V and 6 bases from J, with 20 bases in between. The CDR3 DNA follows: TGTGCCAGTAGAGGCCCGGGCCCCATCCGGCATGGCTACACCTTC. Its protein product is CASRGPGPIRHGYTF.